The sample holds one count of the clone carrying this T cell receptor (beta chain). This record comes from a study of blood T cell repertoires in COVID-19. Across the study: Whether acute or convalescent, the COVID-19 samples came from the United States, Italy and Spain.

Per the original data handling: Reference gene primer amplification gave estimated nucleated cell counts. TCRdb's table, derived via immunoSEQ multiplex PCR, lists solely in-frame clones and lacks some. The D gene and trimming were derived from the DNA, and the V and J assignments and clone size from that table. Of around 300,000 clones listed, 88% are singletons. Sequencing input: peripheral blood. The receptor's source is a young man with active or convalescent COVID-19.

The CDR3 reads CASGDRGAQVPQHF. For the CDR3, the DNA is TGTGCCAGCGGAGACAGGGGAGCACAGGTACCCCAGCATTTT. This chain links TRBV2 with TRBJ1-5; TRBD1 agrees at 8 bases. Germline V lookup: CDR1 SNHLY, CDR2 FYNNEI. Trimming removed 8 bases from V and 10 bases from J; junction bases left unmatched: 13. The CDR3 length is 14 residues.